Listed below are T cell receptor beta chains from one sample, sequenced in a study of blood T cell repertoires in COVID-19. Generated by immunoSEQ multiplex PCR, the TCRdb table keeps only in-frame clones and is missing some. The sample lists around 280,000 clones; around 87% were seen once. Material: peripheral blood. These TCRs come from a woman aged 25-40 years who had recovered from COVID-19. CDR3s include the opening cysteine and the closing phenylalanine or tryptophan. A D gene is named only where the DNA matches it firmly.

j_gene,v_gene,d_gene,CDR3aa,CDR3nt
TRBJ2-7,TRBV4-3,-,CASSQDLRGYEQYF,TGCGCCAGCAGCCAAGATCTTAGGGGCTACGAGCAGTACTTC
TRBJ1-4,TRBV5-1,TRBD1,CASSLEGGNEKLFF,TGCGCCAGCAGCTTGGAAGGGGGCAATGAAAAACTGTTTTTT
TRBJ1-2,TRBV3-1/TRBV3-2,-,CASSPWIADYGYTF,TGTGCCAGCAGCCCCTGGATAGCGGACTATGGCTACACCTTC
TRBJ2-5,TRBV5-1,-,CASSLGGNQETQYF,TGCGCCAGCAGCTTGGGCGGGAACCAAGAGACCCAGTACTTC
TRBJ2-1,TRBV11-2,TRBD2,CASSISSGGGWNEQFF,TGTGCCAGCAGCATCTCCTCGGGGGGGGGCTGGAATGAGCAGTTCTTC
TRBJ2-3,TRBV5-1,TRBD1,CASSTTGTGTDTQYF,TGCGCCAGCAGCACGACCGGGACAGGCACAGATACGCAGTATTTT
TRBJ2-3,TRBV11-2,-,CASSYRQGLTDTQYF,TGTGCCAGCAGCTATCGACAGGGACTCACAGATACGCAGTATTTT
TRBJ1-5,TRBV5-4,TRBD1,CASSLTGDSNQPQHF,TGTGCCAGCAGCCTAACAGGGGATAGCAATCAGCCCCAGCATTTT
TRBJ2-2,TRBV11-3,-,CASSLVGSGELFF,TGTGCCAGCAGCTTAGTTGGCTCCGGGGAGCTGTTTTTT
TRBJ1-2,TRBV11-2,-,CASSPWEQEYGYTF,TGTGCCAGCAGCCCTTGGGAACAGGAGTATGGCTACACCTTC
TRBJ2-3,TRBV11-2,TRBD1,CASRNYRDRGWGDTQYF,TGTGCCAGCAGAAACTACCGGGACAGGGGCTGGGGAGATACGCAGTATTTT
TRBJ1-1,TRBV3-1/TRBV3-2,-,CASSPKKGEGTEAFF,TGTGCCAGCAGCCCTAAAAAGGGGGAGGGGACTGAAGCTTTCTTT
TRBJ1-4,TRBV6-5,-,CASSYSQNEKLFF,TGTGCCAGCAGTTACTCACAGAATGAAAAACTGTTTTTT
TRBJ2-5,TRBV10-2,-,CASSDLSPQETQYF,TGCGCCAGCAGTGATCTGTCCCCCCAAGAGACCCAGTACTTC
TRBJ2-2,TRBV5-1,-,CASSWHRDNTGELFF,TGCGCCAGCAGCTGGCACAGGGATAACACCGGGGAGCTGTTTTTT
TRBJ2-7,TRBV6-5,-,CASTQGTTYEQYF,TGTGCCAGCACCCAGGGGACCACCTACGAGCAGTACTTC
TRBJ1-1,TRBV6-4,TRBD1,CASSDSDRGNTEAFF,TGTGCCAGCAGTGACAGCGACAGGGGGAACACTGAAGCTTTCTTT
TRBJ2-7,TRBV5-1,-,CASSLAGGASYEQYF,TGCGCCAGCAGCTTGGCCGGTGGGGCCTCCTACGAGCAGTACTTC